This T cell receptor beta chain was profiled in a study of blood T cell repertoires in COVID-19. Per the original data handling: For nucleated cells, counts were estimated from reference gene primer amplification. The table came from immunoSEQ multiplex PCR; TCRdb's copy has only in-frame clones and leaves some out. The D gene and trimming were derived from the DNA, and the V and J assignments and clone size from that table. The sample carries 120,000 to 150,000 clones, just under 90% recorded once. Germline V CDR1 and CDR2: SGHAT, FQDESV (reference sequence). The CDR3 totals 11 residues. Deletions cut 4 bases from V and 5 bases from J, with 5 bases between. This clone was detected a few times.

The sample consisted of peripheral blood. The clonotype originates from a woman aged 40-49 years with acute or convalescent COVID-19. V usage is TRBV11-1 and J usage is TRBJ2-5; no firm D call. CDR3 coding DNA: TGTGCCAGCAGCTCCAGGGAGACCCAGTACTTC. Translated, it gives CASSSRETQYF.